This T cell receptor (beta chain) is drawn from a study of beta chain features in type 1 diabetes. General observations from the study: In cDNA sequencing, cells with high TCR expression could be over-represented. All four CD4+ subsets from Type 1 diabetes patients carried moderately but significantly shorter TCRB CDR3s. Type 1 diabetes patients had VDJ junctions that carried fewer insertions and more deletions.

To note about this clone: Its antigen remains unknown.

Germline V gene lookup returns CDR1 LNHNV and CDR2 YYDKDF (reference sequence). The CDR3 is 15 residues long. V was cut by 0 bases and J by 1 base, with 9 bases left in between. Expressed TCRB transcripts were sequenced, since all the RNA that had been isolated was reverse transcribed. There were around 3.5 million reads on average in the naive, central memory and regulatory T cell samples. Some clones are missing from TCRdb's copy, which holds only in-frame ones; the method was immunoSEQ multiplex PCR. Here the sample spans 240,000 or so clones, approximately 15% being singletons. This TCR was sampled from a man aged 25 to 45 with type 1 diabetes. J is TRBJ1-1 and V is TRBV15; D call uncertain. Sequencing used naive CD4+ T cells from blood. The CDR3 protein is CATSRDRSGNTEAFF. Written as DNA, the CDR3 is TGTGCCACCAGCAGAGATCGGTCGGGGAACACTGAAGCTTTCTTT.